Below are 16 T cell receptor beta chains sequenced from a single sample in a study of immune evolution from preneoplasia to lung adenocarcinoma. Data came from immunoSEQ multiplex PCR; TCRdb stores just in-frame clones and leaves some out. The sample holds tens of thousands of clones, approximately 80% seen once. Source material: FFPE invasive lung adenocarcinoma tissue. The receptor source for this set is a person between 55 and 69 years old with lung adenocarcinoma.

This clone was seen just once. The chain uses TRBV7-9 and TRBJ2-3, with TRBD1 as a possible D gene (5 bases). CDR1 is SEHNR and CDR2 is FQNEAQ in the germline V gene (reference sequence). V was trimmed by 1 base and J by 4 bases, leaving 12 bases between them. This CDR3 has 15 residues. The CDR3, as DNA: TGTGCCAGCAGCTTAGGGCAGGGTATGGCAGATACGCAGTATTTT. Translation: CASSLGQGMADTQYF.

Only a few counts were recorded for this clone. CDR3: CAWSSREVPTGELFF. For the CDR3, the DNA is TGTGCCTGGAGTAGTCGGGAGGTACCAACCGGGGAGCTGTTTTTT. This chain joins TRBV30 and TRBJ2-2; 7 bases match TRBD2. There are 15 residues in the CDR3. The trim removed 2 bases at V and 5 bases at J, leaving 8 bases unmatched. Germline lookup yields CDR1 GTSNPN and CDR2 SVGIG (reference sequence).

The J gene is TRBJ2-2, the V gene TRBV6-1; tentatively, D is TRBD1 or TRBD2 (5 bases each). CDR3 length: 15 amino acids. V was trimmed by 4 bases and J by 4 bases, leaving 13 bases between them. Germline V gene data show CDR1 as MNHNS and CDR2 as SASEGT. CDR3 loop: CASSAASRGTGELFF. CDR3 coding DNA: TGTGCCAGCAGTGCCGCCTCGAGGGGCACCGGGGAGCTGTTTTTT.

The chain carries TRBV6-1 and TRBJ2-1; the D gene is possibly TRBD2 (6 bases). With 4 bases removed from V and 9 bases from J, the gap between germline ends came to 13 bases. CDR3 length: 13 residues. Germline V gene lookup returns CDR1 MNHNS and CDR2 SASEGT. The CDR3 DNA reads as TGTGCCAGCAGTGTTGGGCTAGCGAGTGAGCAGTTCTTC. Translating gives CASSVGLASEQFF.

The J gene is TRBJ2-3, the V gene TRBV9; D remains unclear. The germline V and J ends were trimmed by 4 bases and 7 bases, with 13 bases remaining between them. Germline V gene lookup returns CDR1 SGDLS and CDR2 YYNGEE. The CDR3 covers 13 residues. The CDR3 protein is CASSPQPQNTQYF. In DNA form, the CDR3 reads TGTGCCAGCAGCCCCCAGCCCCAGAATACGCAGTATTTT.

This rearrangement joins TRBV29-1 to TRBJ2-3; D tentatively fits TRBD1 or TRBD2 (5 bases each). Trimming cost V 7 bases and J 5 bases, with 16 bases left between them. In germline, CDR1 is SQVTM, CDR2 ANQGSEA. This CDR3 contains 13 residues. The CDR3, as DNA: TGCAGCGCGGGGCAGGGTCAGGTAGATACGCAGTATTTT. It is translated as CSAGQGQVDTQYF.

The chain uses TRBV2 and TRBJ1-4; D unclear. This CDR3 contains 12 residues. Germline V lookup: CDR1 SNHLY, CDR2 FYNNEI. Trimming took 5 bases from V and 2 from J, leaving 3 bases between them. CDR3 protein: CASSITNEKLFF. CDR3 bases: TGTGCCAGCAGTATCACTAATGAAAAACTGTTTTTT.

The rearrangement uses TRBV5-1 and TRBJ2-5; D is perhaps TRBD1 (7 bases). CDR1 and CDR2 from the germline V gene are SGHRS and YFSETQ. V shed 4 bases and J shed 2 bases, with 21 bases lying between them. This CDR3 spans 17 amino acids. The CDR3 spells CASSPTEGAWGQETQYF. The CDR3 DNA reads as TGCGCCAGCAGCCCGACGGAGGGGGCCTGGGGGCAAGAGACCCAGTACTTC.

The chain employs TRBV7-9 and TRBJ2-1, with 12 bases lining up with TRBD2. Trimming removed 4 bases from V and 8 bases from J; junction bases left unmatched: 9. The CDR3 contains 16 residues. From germline, CDR1 is SEHNR and CDR2 FQNEAQ (reference sequence). Written as DNA, the CDR3 is TGTGCCAGCAGCTGGGCCCTAGCGGGAGGGGAAGATGAGCAGTTCTTC. Translated, it gives CASSWALAGGEDEQFF.

V gene TRBV30 combines with J gene TRBJ2-6, with a tentative D call TRBD1 (6 bases). V was shortened by 3 bases and J by 3 bases, with 12 bases between the two germline ends. This CDR3 spans 15 amino acids. Germline values: CDR1 GTSNPN, CDR2 SVGIG (reference sequence). CDR3 DNA: TGTGCCTGGAGCGCACAGGGTGGTGGGGCCAACGTCCTGACTTTC. Its translation: CAWSAQGGGANVLTF.

The rearrangement links TRBV18 to TRBJ1-4; D uncertain. The V gene lost 0 bases and the J gene lost 11 bases, with 13 bases spanning the gap. There are 14 residues in the CDR3. CDR1 and CDR2 (germline): KGHSH, LQKENI. CDR3 DNA sequence: TGTGCCAGCTCACCACCAAGTGGGGAAGGGAAACTGTTTTTT. Translation: CASSPPSGEGKLFF.

This clone was observed a handful of times. The chain is built from TRBV7-2 and TRBJ1-5; D not resolved. The CDR3 has 14 residues. V lost 4 bases and J lost 3, with 10 bases in between. CDR1 is SGHTA and CDR2 is FQGNSA in the germline V gene. CDR3 sequence: CASSSRILNQPQHF. DNA of the CDR3: TGTGCCAGCAGCTCCAGGATTCTCAATCAGCCCCAGCATTTT.

This chain connects TRBV27 to TRBJ2-7; 8 positions match TRBD1. CDR3 length: 13 amino acids. J was trimmed by 6 bases and V by 6 bases; bases with no gene match: 7. Per germline, CDR1 MNHEY and CDR2 SMNVEV (reference sequence). DNA for the CDR3: TGTGCCAGCAGGAGGGACAGGAGGCGCGAGCAGTACTTC. As protein: CASRRDRRREQYF.

The J gene is TRBJ2-7, the V gene TRBV18; weak D call: TRBD1 (6 bases). This CDR3 is 14 amino acids long. V was clipped by 0 bases and J by 5 bases, with 11 bases between them. Per the germline V gene, CDR1 is KGHSH and CDR2 is LQKENI. The CDR3 reads CASSPPSGVHEQYF. In DNA, the CDR3 is TGTGCCAGCTCACCACCGTCAGGGGTCCACGAGCAGTACTTC.

The chain recombines TRBV27 with TRBJ2-3; 7 nucleotides line up with TRBD2. Germline values: CDR1 MNHEY, CDR2 SMNVEV (reference sequence). This CDR3 spans 17 amino acids. J gave up 2 bases and V 3 bases, and 11 bases lay outside the gene matches. CDR3 nucleotides: TGTGCCAGCAGTTTCCTCACCTCTAGCGGAGCCACAGATACGCAGTATTTT. Protein sequence: CASSFLTSSGATDTQYF.

V and J are TRBV21-1 and TRBJ2-5; the table's D gene call, TRBD1, was not cross checked with the DNA. TRBV21-1 constitutes a pseudogene. The CDR3 is 13 residues long. The CDR3 sequence: CASRGNRRETQYF. The CDR3 DNA reads TGTGCCAGCAGGGGCAACCGAAGGGAGACCCAGTACTTC.